This T cell receptor (beta chain) was recovered during a study of shared clonotypes between healthy human individuals. Clones were sequenced by immunoSEQ multiplex PCR, and TCRdb holds only the in-frame ones, with some missing. In the table there are roughly 450,000 clones, 79% of which are singletons. Trimming removed 4 bases at V and 6 bases at J, with 13 bases between. The CDR3 totals 13 residues. Germline V gene lookup returns CDR1 SNHLY and CDR2 FYNNEI. The study drew all its donors from Caucasian adults living in Nashville, Tennessee. Sequencing input: PBMCs. This TCR came from a woman in her forties in good health. Some clones in this sample may be carry-over from other donors' samples. The chain combines TRBV2 with TRBJ2-7, with a tentative D call TRBD2 (6 bases). The CDR3 sequence: CASSAGGGVEQYF. CDR3 coding DNA: TGTGCCAGCAGTGCCGGAGGAGGGGTCGAGCAGTACTTC.